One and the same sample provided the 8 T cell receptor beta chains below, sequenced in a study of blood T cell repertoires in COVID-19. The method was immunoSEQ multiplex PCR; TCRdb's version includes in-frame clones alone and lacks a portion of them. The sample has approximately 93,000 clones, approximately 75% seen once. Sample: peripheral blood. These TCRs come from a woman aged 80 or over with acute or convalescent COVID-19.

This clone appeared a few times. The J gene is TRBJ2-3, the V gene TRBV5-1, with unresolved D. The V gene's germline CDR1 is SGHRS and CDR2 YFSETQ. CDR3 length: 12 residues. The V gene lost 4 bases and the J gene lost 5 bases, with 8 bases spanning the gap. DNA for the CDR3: TGCGCCAGCAGCGTTATCCGAGATACGCAGTATTTT. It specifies CASSVIRDTQYF.

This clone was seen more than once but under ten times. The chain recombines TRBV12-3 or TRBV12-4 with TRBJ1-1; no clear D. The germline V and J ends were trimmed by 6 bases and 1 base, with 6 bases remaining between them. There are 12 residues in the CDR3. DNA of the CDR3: TGTGCCAGCAGAACAAGGAACACTGAAGCTTTCTTT. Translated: CASRTRNTEAFF.

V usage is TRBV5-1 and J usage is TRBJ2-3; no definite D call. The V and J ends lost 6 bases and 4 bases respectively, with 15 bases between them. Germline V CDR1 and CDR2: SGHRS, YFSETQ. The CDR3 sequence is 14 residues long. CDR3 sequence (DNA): TGCGCCAGCACCAACCCTTCGGGTCCAGATACGCAGTATTTT. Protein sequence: CASTNPSGPDTQYF. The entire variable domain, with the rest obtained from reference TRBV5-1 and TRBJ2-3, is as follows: KAGVTQTPRYLIKTRGQQVTLSCSPISGHRSVSWYQQTPGQGLQFLFEYFSETQRNKGNFPGRFSGRQFSNSRSEMNVSTLELGDSALYLCASTNPSGPDTQYFGPGTRLTVL.

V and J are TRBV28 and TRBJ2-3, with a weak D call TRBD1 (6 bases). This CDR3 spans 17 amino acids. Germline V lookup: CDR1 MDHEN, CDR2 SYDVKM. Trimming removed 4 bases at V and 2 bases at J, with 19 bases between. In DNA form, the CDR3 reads TGTGCCAGCAGTTCAACAGGGAAGGGGGTATACACAGATACGCAGTATTTT. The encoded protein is CASSSTGKGVYTDTQYF.

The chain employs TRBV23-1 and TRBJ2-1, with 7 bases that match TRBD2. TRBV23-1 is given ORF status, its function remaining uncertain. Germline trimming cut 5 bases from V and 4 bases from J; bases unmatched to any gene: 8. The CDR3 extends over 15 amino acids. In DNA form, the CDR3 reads TGCGCCAGCAGTAGTACAAGCGGGAAGTACAATGAGCAGTTCTTC. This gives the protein CASSSTSGKYNEQFF.

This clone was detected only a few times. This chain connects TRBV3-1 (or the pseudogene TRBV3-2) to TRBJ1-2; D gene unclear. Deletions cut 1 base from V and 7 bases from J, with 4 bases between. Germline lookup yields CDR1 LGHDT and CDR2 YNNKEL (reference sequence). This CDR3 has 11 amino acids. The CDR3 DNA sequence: TGTGCCAGCAGCCAAGGAGCTGGCTACACCTTC. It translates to CASSQGAGYTF.

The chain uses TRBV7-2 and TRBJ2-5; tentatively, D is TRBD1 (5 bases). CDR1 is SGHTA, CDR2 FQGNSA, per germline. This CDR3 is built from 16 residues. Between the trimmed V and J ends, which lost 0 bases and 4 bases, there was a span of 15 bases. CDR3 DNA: TGTGCCAGCAGCTTAGCACCCCAAAGGGGTCGAGAGACCCAGTACTTC. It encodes CASSLAPQRGRETQYF.

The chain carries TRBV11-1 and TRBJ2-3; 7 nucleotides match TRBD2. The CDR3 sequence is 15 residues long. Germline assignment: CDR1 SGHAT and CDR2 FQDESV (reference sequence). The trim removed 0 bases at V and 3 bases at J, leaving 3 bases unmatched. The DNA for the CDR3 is TGTGCCAGCAGCTTAGCCTGGGGGGGGACAGATACGCAGTATTTT. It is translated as CASSLAWGGTDTQYF.